This is a list of T cell receptor beta chains from one sample in a study of blood T cell repertoires in COVID-19. TCRdb's copy holds only in-frame clones and misses some; the assay was immunoSEQ multiplex PCR. The profile shows about 120,000 clones, 85% to 90% of them singletons. Sequenced input: peripheral blood. These receptors came from an older man with active or convalescent COVID-19. Each CDR3 is given with its conserved first and last residue. A D gene is named only where the DNA matches it firmly. Expanded clones are given a class, and other clones once, few, many or no size at all.

d_gene	v_gene	abundance	len	j_gene	CDR3nt	CDR3aa
TRBD1	TRBV27	-	14	TRBJ1-2	TGTGCCAGCAGTGACACAGGGGGCGCTTATGGCTACACCTTC	CASSDTGGAYGYTF
TRBD2	TRBV25-1	-	14	TRBJ2-5	TGTGCCACCCAGAGGCGGGAGGGCCAGGAGACCCAGTACTTC	CATQRREGQETQYF
TRBD1	TRBV19	-	17	TRBJ1-5	TGTGCCAGTAAAACAGGGGGTTCAGGGTTCGGCAATCAGCCCCAGCATTTT	CASKTGGSGFGNQPQHF
TRBD1	TRBV28	-	14	TRBJ2-7	TGTGCCAGCAGACAGGGGGCGCGGTACGAAGAGCAGTACTTC	CASRQGARYEEQYF
-	TRBV5-1	-	13	TRBJ1-1	TGCGCCAGCAGCTTGGCCGGGTTCACTGAAGCTTTCTTT	CASSLAGFTEAFF
TRBD1	TRBV25-1	once	16	TRBJ2-6	TGTGCCAGCAGTCCCCAGGGGGAGCCTGGGGCCAACGTCCTGACTTTC	CASSPQGEPGANVLTF
-	TRBV7-2	-	14	TRBJ2-7	TGTGCCAGCAGCTTCTCTACCGGACAGTACGAGCAGTACTTC	CASSFSTGQYEQYF
TRBD1	TRBV18	-	14	TRBJ1-2	TGTGCCAGCTCCGACGGACAGGCTAGCTATGGCTACACCTTC	CASSDGQASYGYTF
TRBD2	TRBV5-5	-	15	TRBJ2-1	TGTGCCAGCAGCTGGGAACTAGCGCACTCGGCTGAGCAGTTCTTC	CASSWELAHSAEQFF
-	TRBV28	few	11	TRBJ2-1	TGTGCCAGCAGTTCAAACAATGAGCAGTTCTTC	CASSSNNEQFF
-	TRBV19	-	12	TRBJ1-1	TGTGCCAGTAGTATAGACAGCGCTGAAGCTTTCTTT	CASSIDSAEAFF
TRBD1	TRBV28	-	14	TRBJ2-3	TGTGCCAGCAGCCGGGACAGGGGGACAGATACGCAGTATTTT	CASSRDRGTDTQYF
TRBD1	TRBV12-3/TRBV12-4	-	13	TRBJ2-3	TGTGCCAGCAGTTTGGACAGGGGAGATACGCAGTATTTT	CASSLDRGDTQYF
-	TRBV10-1	-	12	TRBJ2-7	TGCGCCAGCTCTGAGGTCTTCTACGAGCAGTACTTC	CASSEVFYEQYF
-	TRBV6-6	-	13	TRBJ1-2	TGTGCCAGCAGTCCGACAGGCGGCTATGGCTACACCTTC	CASSPTGGYGYTF
TRBD1	TRBV5-4	-	15	TRBJ2-7	TGTGCCAGCAGCTTGGGTGGGGACAGATCCTACGAGCAGTACTTC	CASSLGGDRSYEQYF
TRBD2	TRBV5-4	-	16	TRBJ2-5	TGTGCCAGCAGTTCCGGAGGGCTAGCGGTACAAGAGACCCAGTACTTC	CASSSGGLAVQETQYF
-	TRBV3-1/TRBV3-2	-	14	TRBJ2-7	TGTGCCAGCAGCCAAGATGGGGGGAGCTACGAGCAGTACTTC	CASSQDGGSYEQYF
TRBD1	TRBV24-1	-	17	TRBJ2-3	TGTGCCACCAGTGATTTAGGACAGGGGTCCCGCACAGATACGCAGTATTTT	CATSDLGQGSRTDTQYF
-	TRBV5-6	once	15	TRBJ1-5	TGTGCCAGCAGCTTGGGGGGCTATAGCAATCAGCCCCAGCATTTT	CASSLGGYSNQPQHF
TRBD1	TRBV30	-	14	TRBJ1-5	TGTGCCTGGAGGTCTCAGGGGGCCGGGCAGCCCCAGCATTTT	CAWRSQGAGQPQHF
TRBD1	TRBV7-3	-	15	TRBJ2-5	TGTGCCAGCAGCTTAACGGGGACAGGGGAAGAGACCCAGTACTTC	CASSLTGTGEETQYF
-	TRBV28	-	12	TRBJ1-2	TGTGCCAGCAGTTCAGGGGACTATGGCTACACCTTC	CASSSGDYGYTF
TRBD1	TRBV5-4	-	15	TRBJ2-1	TGTGCCAGCAGCTCATCGGGACAGGGTAGGAATGAGCAGTTCTTC	CASSSSGQGRNEQFF
TRBD1	TRBV7-8	-	16	TRBJ1-3	TGTGCCAGCAGCTTAGCGGGACAGCTAACTGGAAACACCATATATTTT	CASSLAGQLTGNTIYF
TRBD2	TRBV10-3	-	17	TRBJ2-1	TGTGCCATCAGAGAGGGACTAGCGGGAGCAGCTGTGAATGAGCAGTTCTTC	CAIREGLAGAAVNEQFF
-	TRBV5-1	-	13	TRBJ2-7	TGCGCCAGCAGCTTGGACGGGGATTACGAGCAGTACTTC	CASSLDGDYEQYF
-	TRBV30	once	17	TRBJ1-1	TGTGCCTGGAGTGTACAGTTTAGTCCACCCACCTACACTGAAGCTTTCTTT	CAWSVQFSPPTYTEAFF
TRBD1	TRBV19	-	15	TRBJ1-5	TGTGCCAGTAGTACCGACAGGGCGGTAAATCAGCCCCAGCATTTT	CASSTDRAVNQPQHF
TRBD2	TRBV4-1	-	18	TRBJ2-3	TGCGCCAGCAGCCCCTACGGACTAGCGGGAGATTTGACAGATACGCAGTATTTT	CASSPYGLAGDLTDTQYF
-	TRBV6-5	-	14	TRBJ2-7	TGTGCCAGCTCGGGACTTCCTAGCTCCTACGAGCAGTACTTC	CASSGLPSSYEQYF
-	TRBV28	once	15	TRBJ2-7	TGTGCCAGCAGTTCCCCCGGGCAGGGAAGCTACGAGCAGTACTTC	CASSSPGQGSYEQYF
-	TRBV6-1	once	16	TRBJ2-1	TGTGCCAGCAGTGCCGGACTGGACCTCTCCTACAATGAGCAGTTCTTC	CASSAGLDLSYNEQFF
TRBD2	TRBV5-1	-	17	TRBJ2-3	TGCGCCAGCAGCCCCAATGGCGGGAGTATGCCCACAGATACGCAGTATTTT	CASSPNGGSMPTDTQYF
TRBD2	TRBV2	-	15	TRBJ2-1	TGTGCCAGCAGTGCCCCTAGCGGGAGTTACAATGAGCAGTTCTTC	CASSAPSGSYNEQFF